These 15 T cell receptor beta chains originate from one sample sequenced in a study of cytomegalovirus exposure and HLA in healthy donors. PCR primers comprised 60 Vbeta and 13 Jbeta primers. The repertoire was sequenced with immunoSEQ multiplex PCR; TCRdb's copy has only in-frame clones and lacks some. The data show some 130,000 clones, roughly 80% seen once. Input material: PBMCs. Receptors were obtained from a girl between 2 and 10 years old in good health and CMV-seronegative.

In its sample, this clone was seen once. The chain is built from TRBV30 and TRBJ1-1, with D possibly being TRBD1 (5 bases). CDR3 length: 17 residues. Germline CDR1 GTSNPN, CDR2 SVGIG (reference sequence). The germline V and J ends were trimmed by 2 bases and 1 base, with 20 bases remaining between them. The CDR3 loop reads CAWSRVSQGLANTEAFF. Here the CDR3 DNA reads TGTGCCTGGAGTAGGGTGTCGCAGGGCCTCGCGAACACTGAAGCTTTCTTT.

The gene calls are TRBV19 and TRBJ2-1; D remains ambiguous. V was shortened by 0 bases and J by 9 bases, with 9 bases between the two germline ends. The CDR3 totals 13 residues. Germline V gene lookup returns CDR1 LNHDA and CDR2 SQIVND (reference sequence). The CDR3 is CASSIERGGEQFF. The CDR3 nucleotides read TGTGCCAGTAGTATAGAGAGAGGCGGTGAGCAGTTCTTC.

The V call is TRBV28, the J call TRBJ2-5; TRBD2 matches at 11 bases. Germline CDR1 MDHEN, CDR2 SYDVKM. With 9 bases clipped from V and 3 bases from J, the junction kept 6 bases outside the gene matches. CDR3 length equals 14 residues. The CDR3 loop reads CASLGTSGKETQYF. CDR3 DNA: TGTGCCAGTTTGGGGACTAGCGGAAAAGAGACCCAGTACTTC.

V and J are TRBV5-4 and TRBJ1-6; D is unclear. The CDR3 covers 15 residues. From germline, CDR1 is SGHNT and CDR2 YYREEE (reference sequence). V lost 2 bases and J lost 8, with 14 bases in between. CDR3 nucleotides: TGTGCCAGCAGCTTCCTATCTAAGGGAGATTCACCCCTCCACTTT. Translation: CASSFLSKGDSPLHF.

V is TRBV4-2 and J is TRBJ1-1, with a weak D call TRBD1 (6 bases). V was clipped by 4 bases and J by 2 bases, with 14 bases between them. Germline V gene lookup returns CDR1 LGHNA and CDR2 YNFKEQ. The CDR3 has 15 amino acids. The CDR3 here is CASSPLGGPNTEAFF. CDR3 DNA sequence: TGTGCCAGCAGCCCCCTTGGGGGCCCAAACACTGAAGCTTTCTTT.

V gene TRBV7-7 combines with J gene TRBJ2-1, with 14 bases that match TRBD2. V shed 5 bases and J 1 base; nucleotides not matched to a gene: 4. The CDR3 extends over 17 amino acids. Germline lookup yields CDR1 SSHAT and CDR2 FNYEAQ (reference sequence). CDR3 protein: CASSPRTSGRSYNEQFF. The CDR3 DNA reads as TGTGCCAGCAGCCCCAGGACTAGCGGGAGGTCCTACAATGAGCAGTTCTTC.

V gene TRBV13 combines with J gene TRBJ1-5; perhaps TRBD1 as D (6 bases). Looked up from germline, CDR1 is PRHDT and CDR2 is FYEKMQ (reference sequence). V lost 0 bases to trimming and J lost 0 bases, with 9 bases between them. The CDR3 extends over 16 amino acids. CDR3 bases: TGTGCCAGCAGCTTAGGCAGGGGATATAGCAATCAGCCCCAGCATTTT. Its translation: CASSLGRGYSNQPQHF. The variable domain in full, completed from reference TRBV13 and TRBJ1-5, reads AAGVIQSPRHLIKEKRETATLKCYPIPRHDTVYWYQQGPGQDPQFLISFYEKMQSDKGSIPDRFSAQQFSDYHSELNMSSLELGDSALYFCASSLGRGYSNQPQHFGDGTRLSIL.

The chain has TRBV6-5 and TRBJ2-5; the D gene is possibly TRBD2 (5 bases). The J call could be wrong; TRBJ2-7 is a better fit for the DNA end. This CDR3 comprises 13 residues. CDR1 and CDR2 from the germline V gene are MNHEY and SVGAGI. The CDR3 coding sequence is TGTGCCAGCAGTTACCTCAATGGAGGCGAGCAGTACTTC. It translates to CASSYLNGGEQYF.

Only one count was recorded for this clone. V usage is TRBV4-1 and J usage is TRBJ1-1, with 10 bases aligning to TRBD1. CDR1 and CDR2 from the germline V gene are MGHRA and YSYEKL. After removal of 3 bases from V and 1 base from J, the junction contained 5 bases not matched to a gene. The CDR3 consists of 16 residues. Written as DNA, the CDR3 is TGCGCCAGCAGCCACGTAGGACAGGGGGAGAACACTGAAGCTTTCTTT. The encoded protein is CASSHVGQGENTEAFF.

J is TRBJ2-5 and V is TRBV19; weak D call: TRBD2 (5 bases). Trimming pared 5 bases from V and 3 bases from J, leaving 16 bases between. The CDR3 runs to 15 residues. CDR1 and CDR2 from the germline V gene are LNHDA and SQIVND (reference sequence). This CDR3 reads CASSDTGGREETQYF. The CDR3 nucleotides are TGTGCCAGTAGTGACACTGGAGGCAGAGAAGAGACCCAGTACTTC.

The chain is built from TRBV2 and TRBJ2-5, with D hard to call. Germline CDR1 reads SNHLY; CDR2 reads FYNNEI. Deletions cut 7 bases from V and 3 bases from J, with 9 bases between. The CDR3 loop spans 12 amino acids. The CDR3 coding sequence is TGTGCCAGCACTCTGACAAAAGAGACCCAGTACTTC. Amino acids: CASTLTKETQYF.

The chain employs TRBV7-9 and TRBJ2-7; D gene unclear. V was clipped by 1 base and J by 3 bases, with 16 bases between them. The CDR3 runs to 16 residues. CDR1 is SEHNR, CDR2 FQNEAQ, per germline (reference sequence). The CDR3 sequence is CASSLDFGSSVYEQYF. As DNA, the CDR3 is TGTGCCAGCAGCTTAGATTTTGGTTCATCAGTCTACGAGCAGTACTTC.

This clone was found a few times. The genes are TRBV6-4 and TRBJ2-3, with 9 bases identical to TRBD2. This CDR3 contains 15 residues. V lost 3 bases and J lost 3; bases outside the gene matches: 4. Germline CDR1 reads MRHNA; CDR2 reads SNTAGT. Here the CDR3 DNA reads TGTGCCAGCAGTGAAGGCGGGGGGGCTACAGATACGCAGTATTTT. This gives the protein CASSEGGGATDTQYF.

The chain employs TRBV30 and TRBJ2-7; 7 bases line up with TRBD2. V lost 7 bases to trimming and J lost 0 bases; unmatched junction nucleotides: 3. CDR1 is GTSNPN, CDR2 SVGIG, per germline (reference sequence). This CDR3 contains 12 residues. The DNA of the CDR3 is TGTGCCTACCTAGCGGACTCCTACGAGCAGTACTTC. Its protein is CAYLADSYEQYF.

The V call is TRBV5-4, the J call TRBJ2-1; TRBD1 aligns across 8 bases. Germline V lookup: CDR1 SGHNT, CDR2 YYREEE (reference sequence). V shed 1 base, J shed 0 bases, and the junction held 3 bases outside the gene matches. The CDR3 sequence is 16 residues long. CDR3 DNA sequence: TGTGCCAGCAGCTTGTTCCAGGGGGCCTCCTACAATGAGCAGTTCTTC. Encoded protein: CASSLFQGASYNEQFF.